Presented here are 24 T cell receptor beta chains from one specimen sequenced in a study of long-term antiretroviral therapy in people with HIV. The assay, immunoSEQ v3.0, was run at survey level. Only in-frame clones appear in the TCRdb table, and some are missing; sequencing was by immunoSEQ multiplex PCR. Altogether around 15,000 clones are present, 77% being singletons, with the ten largest covering 20% to 25%. The source material was unsorted PBMCs, sampled 2.1 years after starting antiretroviral therapy. The receptors shown here come from a man aged 35 to 55 with HIV.

This rearrangement joins TRBV6-6 to TRBJ2-3, with D uncertain. Germline V gene data show CDR1 as MNHNY and CDR2 as SVGAGI (reference sequence). Deletions cut 5 bases from V and 5 bases from J, with 8 bases between. The CDR3 covers 12 residues. The CDR3: CASSPRKDTQYF. The CDR3 DNA is TGTGCCAGCAGTCCTCGGAAAGATACGCAGTATTTT.

The CDR3 spells CASSRLQANEQYF. Written as DNA, the CDR3 is TGTGCCAGCAGCAGGCTACAGGCTAACGAGCAGTACTTC. The J gene is TRBJ2-7, the V gene TRBV6-5; maybe TRBD1 (5 bases). Trimming left V 6 bases short and J 5 bases short, with 14 bases between. The CDR3 length is 13 residues. Germline V lookup: CDR1 MNHEY, CDR2 SVGAGI.

The CDR3 DNA sequence: TGTGCCAGCACCCCCTTTGGGACAGGGGGGGAGAAAGCCAAAAACATTCAGTACTTC. Its protein product is CASTPFGTGGEKAKNIQYF. This rearrangement joins TRBV5-8 to TRBJ2-4; TRBD1 matches 11 bases. V trimming: 6 bases; J trimming: 0 bases; junction bases outside the gene matches: 14. Germline CDR1 SGHTS, CDR2 YDEGEE. CDR3 length: 19 amino acids.

The gene calls are TRBV2 and TRBJ2-5, with D possibly matching TRBD2 (6 bases). Germline V gives CDR1 SNHLY, CDR2 FYNNEI. CDR3 length equals 15 residues. Trimming took off 7 bases at V and 4 bases at J, with 19 bases between the two ends. The CDR3 spells CASTPPGGLGETQYF. In DNA form, the CDR3 reads TGTGCCAGCACGCCCCCCGGGGGTCTGGGAGAGACCCAGTACTTC.

This clone was picked up a small number of times. The V gene is TRBV13, the J gene TRBJ1-2; D gene unclear. The CDR3 sequence is 15 residues long. V lost 5 bases and J lost 5, with 18 bases in between. CDR1 and CDR2 from the germline V gene are PRHDT and FYEKMQ (reference sequence). DNA for the CDR3: TGTGCCAGCAGCCCACTCCAGAACTCCGCATATGGCTACACCTTC. Its protein is CASSPLQNSAYGYTF.

This clone was seen a single time. J is TRBJ1-5 and V is TRBV19; TRBD1 aligns across 9 bases. J was trimmed by 7 bases and V by 7 bases; bases with no gene match: 11. CDR1 and CDR2 (germline): LNHDA, SQIVND (reference sequence). The CDR3 spans 15 residues. The CDR3: CASKIGQGIRQPQHF. CDR3 bases: TGTGCCAGTAAAATTGGACAGGGGATTCGACAGCCCCAGCATTTT.

This clone was recorded only once. The chain joins TRBV11-2 to TRBJ2-7; no clear D. The V end was cut by 0 bases, the J end by 4 bases, with 4 bases between. The CDR3 is 12 amino acids. CDR1 and CDR2 from the germline V gene are SGHAT and FQNNGV. CDR3 residues: CASSLEGYEQYF. DNA of the CDR3: TGTGCCAGCAGCTTAGAGGGGTACGAGCAGTACTTC.

In its sample, this clone was seen once. The rearrangement joins TRBV10-3 to TRBJ2-3, with 7 bases fitting TRBD1. CDR1 is ENHRY, CDR2 SYGVKD, per germline. This CDR3 region has 13 residues. Trimming took 10 bases from V and 4 from J; bases not matched to a gene: 8. The CDR3 DNA is TGTGCCACCCTAGGGGGCACCCCAGATACGCAGTATTTT. Encoded protein: CATLGGTPDTQYF.

This chain connects TRBV27 to TRBJ2-7; perhaps TRBD1 as D (5 bases). This CDR3 spans 15 amino acids. V was shortened by 6 bases and J by 4 bases, with 19 bases between the two germline ends. The germline gives CDR1 MNHEY, CDR2 SMNVEV (reference sequence). The CDR3 nucleotides are TGTGCCAGCAGCCATCCAGGGCGCGAAGGTTACGAGCAGTACTTC. It codes for CASSHPGREGYEQYF.

This chain links TRBV15 with TRBJ1-4; D unclear. Germline CDR1 reads LNHNV; CDR2 reads YYDKDF (reference sequence). The CDR3 loop spans 15 amino acids. V lost 4 bases to trimming and J lost 0 bases, with 9 bases between them. DNA of the CDR3: TGTGCCACCAGCATAAACACAGCAACTAATGAAAAACTGTTTTTT. This encodes CATSINTATNEKLFF.

This clone turned up a few times. The rearrangement links TRBV10-2 to TRBJ2-1, with a possible D match to TRBD2 (6 bases). Germline values: CDR1 WSHSY, CDR2 SAAADI. The length of the CDR3 is 13 residues. V was pared by 10 bases and J by 4 bases, with 14 bases between. CDR3 residues: CATTPRGYNEQFF. In DNA form, the CDR3 reads TGCGCCACCACACCCCGGGGGTACAATGAGCAGTTCTTC.

This clone was picked up a small number of times. The rearrangement links TRBV19 to TRBJ2-7; D not resolved. V dropped 4 bases and J dropped 0 bases, with 10 bases sitting between them. Per germline, CDR1 LNHDA and CDR2 SQIVND (reference sequence). The CDR3 length is 14 residues. The CDR3 reads CASSNGQSSYEQYF. In DNA, the CDR3 is TGTGCCAGTAGTAACGGGCAGAGCTCCTACGAGCAGTACTTC.

The CDR3 sequence: CASKAQLYEAFF. The DNA of the CDR3 is TGTGCCAGCAAGGCACAGCTTTATGAAGCTTTCTTT. This chain links TRBV6-1 with TRBJ1-1; D not resolved. CDR1 MNHNS and CDR2 SASEGT come from the germline V gene. CDR3 length: 12 amino acids. Trimming pared 7 bases from V and 7 bases from J, leaving 13 bases between.

V usage is TRBV7-2 and J usage is TRBJ2-7, with D unclear. V lost 4 bases, J lost 1 base, and 11 bases lay in between. CDR3 length: 14 residues. Germline assignment: CDR1 SGHTA and CDR2 FQGNSA. CDR3 in DNA: TGTGCCAGCAGCTCCATGGTGGGGTCCTACGAGCAGTACTTC. Protein: CASSSMVGSYEQYF.

J is TRBJ1-1 and V is TRBV13, with D perhaps matching TRBD1 (6 bases). The CDR3 is 13 residues long. Per the germline V gene, CDR1 is PRHDT and CDR2 is FYEKMQ (reference sequence). With 6 bases removed from V and 2 bases from J, the gap between germline ends came to 10 bases. This chain's CDR3 is CASRRTVNTEAFF. The DNA of the CDR3 is TGTGCCAGCAGGAGGACAGTCAACACTGAAGCTTTCTTT.

J is TRBJ2-2 and V is TRBV27; D remains unclear. This CDR3 is built from 14 residues. V shed 5 bases and J shed 5 bases, with 12 bases lying between them. Germline V gene sequence: CDR1 MNHEY, CDR2 SMNVEV (reference sequence). For the CDR3, the DNA is TGTGCCAGCAGTCCCGGAGTCTTTACCGGGGAGCTGTTTTTT. Protein: CASSPGVFTGELFF.

The gene calls are TRBV2 and TRBJ1-1, with D perhaps matching TRBD1 (5 bases). CDR3 size: 15 residues. V was cut by 0 bases and J by 1 base, with 9 bases left in between. Germline CDR1 SNHLY, CDR2 FYNNEI. The CDR3 sequence: CASSEAWGTNTEAFF. The CDR3 DNA reads TGTGCCAGCAGTGAAGCCTGGGGGACGAACACTGAAGCTTTCTTT. The full variable domain, completed using reference TRBV2 and TRBJ1-1, is EPEVTQTPSHQVTQMGQEVILRCVPISNHLYFYWYRQILGQKVEFLVSFYNNEISEKSEIFDDQFSVERPDGSNFTLKIRSTKLEDSAMYFCASSEAWGTNTEAFFGQGTRLTVV.

This rearrangement joins TRBV28 to TRBJ2-7; TRBD1 is a possible D gene (6 bases). This CDR3 has 12 amino acids. The germline gives CDR1 MDHEN, CDR2 SYDVKM. The V and J ends lost 6 bases and 3 bases respectively, with 9 bases between them. CDR3 nucleotides: TGTGCCAGCAGCGGACAGAGCTACGAGCAGTACTTC. Its protein is CASSGQSYEQYF.

The genes are TRBV5-8 and TRBJ2-1, with 9 bases that match TRBD2. Germline loops: CDR1 SGHTS, CDR2 YDEGEE. The CDR3 covers 15 residues. V shed 4 bases and J 3 bases; nucleotides not matched to a gene: 5. The CDR3 protein is CASSLRGGVYNEQFF. Written as DNA, the CDR3 is TGTGCCAGCAGCCTGCGGGGGGGCGTCTACAATGAGCAGTTCTTC.

This chain uses TRBV29-1 with TRBJ1-2, with 7 bases matching TRBD1. Trimming took 5 bases from V and 4 from J; bases not matched to a gene: 10. Germline CDR1 is SQVTM and CDR2 is ANQGSEA. This CDR3 contains 14 residues. CDR3 coding DNA: TGCAGCGTTCGCGGACAGGAGATGGGCTATGGCTACACCTTC. This codes for CSVRGQEMGYGYTF.

The chain links TRBV15 to TRBJ1-6; D unclear. CDR1 and CDR2 (germline): LNHNV, YYDKDF (reference sequence). Between the trimmed V and J ends, which lost 0 bases and 10 bases, there was a span of 7 bases. CDR3 length: 13 amino acids. CDR3 sequence reads: CATSRDHGSPLHF. The CDR3 nucleotides read TGTGCCACCAGCAGAGATCACGGCTCACCCCTCCACTTT.

This clone was observed a single time. This chain uses TRBV5-1 with TRBJ2-7, with TRBD1 matching over 8 bases. Trimming cost V 2 bases and J 4 bases; bases outside gene matches: 8. The CDR3 has 15 residues. Germline loops: CDR1 SGHRS, CDR2 YFSETQ. CDR3 residues: CASSLQTGATYEQYF. The CDR3 DNA reads TGCGCCAGCAGCTTACAGACAGGGGCTACGTACGAGCAGTACTTC.

V usage is TRBV5-6 and J usage is TRBJ1-2, with TRBD1 matching over 7 bases. The junction had 11 bases not matched to a gene; V was cut back by 0 bases and J by 6 bases. CDR1 is SGHDT, CDR2 YYEEEE, per germline. CDR3 length: 16 residues. In DNA, the CDR3 is TGTGCCAGCAGCTTGGACAGGGGAATAATAGGAGATGGCTACACCTTC. It encodes CASSLDRGIIGDGYTF. Full variable domain (remainder filled in from reference TRBV5-6 and TRBJ1-2): DAGVTQSPTHLIKTRGQQVTLRCSPKSGHDTVSWYQQALGQGPQFIFQYYEEEERQRGNFPDRFSGHQFPNYSSELNVNALLLGDSALYLCASSLDRGIIGDGYTFGSGTRLTVV.

The chain has TRBV2 and TRBJ1-5; TRBD1 is a possible D gene (5 bases). V was clipped by 5 bases and J by 4 bases, with 12 bases between them. This CDR3 spans 14 amino acids. Germline CDR1 is SNHLY and CDR2 is FYNNEI. The CDR3 reads CASSPAGPNQPQHF. DNA for the CDR3: TGTGCCAGCAGTCCCGCGGGGCCTAATCAGCCCCAGCATTTT.